The T cell receptor (beta chain) described here comes from a study of cytomegalovirus exposure and HLA in healthy donors. For the study at large: Later analysis reported that the approximately 130 validation repertoires shared the platform of the 500 to 750 first-cohort repertoires. Notes on the study in general: Later, an analysis found that TCR clusters from the first cohort tended to co-occur in the 95 to 150 validation repertoires. Accounts indicate the classifier identified cytomegalovirus status with strong specificity and sensitivity.

The CDR3 length is 13 residues. The V gene's germline CDR1 is GTSNPN and CDR2 SVGIG (reference sequence). The germline V and J ends were trimmed by 3 bases and 8 bases, with 16 bases remaining between them. Sequencing was performed with immunoSEQ multiplex PCR; in TCRdb, only in-frame clones are kept and a portion is missing. The data contain roughly 70,000 clones, 94% of them singletons. The donors were members of the validation cohort comprising some 120 subjects, separate from the roughly 670-subject first cohort. Worth noting for this clone: The antigen remains unidentified.

The receptor was derived from a man between 18 and 29 years old in good health and CMV-seropositive. The chain links TRBV30 to TRBJ1-1; possibly TRBD1 for D (5 bases). Sequences were obtained from PBMCs. In DNA form, the CDR3 reads TGTGCCTGGAGCTGGGAGGGGTTGGTCGAAGCTTTCTTT. Its protein product is CAWSWEGLVEAFF.